This TCR beta chain was sequenced for a study of blood T cell repertoires in COVID-19. The CDR3 contains 15 residues. V trimming: 5 bases; J trimming: 6 bases; junction bases outside the gene matches: 7. The germline CDR1 and CDR2 sequences are SNHLY and FYNNEI. The data were produced by immunoSEQ multiplex PCR, yet TCRdb's version contains in-frame clones alone and is incomplete. Of about half a million clones detected, 80% to 90% appear once; the ten largest clones hold under 9.5%. Sample: PBMCs or T cells enriched from blood (not recorded which). The chain couples TRBV2 to TRBJ1-4, with 9 bases lining up with TRBD1. This clonotype was obtained from a woman in her sixties or seventies who had recovered from COVID-19. The CDR3 coding sequence is TGTGCCAGCAGTTTTATGACAGGGGGTTATGAAAAACTGTTTTTT. This translates into CASSFMTGGYEKLFF.